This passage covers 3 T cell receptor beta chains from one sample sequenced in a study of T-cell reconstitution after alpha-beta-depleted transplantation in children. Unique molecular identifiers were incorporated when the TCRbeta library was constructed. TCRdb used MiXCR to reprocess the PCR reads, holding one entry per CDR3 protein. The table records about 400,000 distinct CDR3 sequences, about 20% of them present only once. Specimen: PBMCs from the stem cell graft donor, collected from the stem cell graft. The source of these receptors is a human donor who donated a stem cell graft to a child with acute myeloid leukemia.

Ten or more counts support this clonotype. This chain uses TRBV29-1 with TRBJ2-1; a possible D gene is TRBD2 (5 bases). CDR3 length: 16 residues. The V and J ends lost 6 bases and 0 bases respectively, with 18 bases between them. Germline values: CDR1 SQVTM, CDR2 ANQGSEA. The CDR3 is CSVDGVSASSYNEQFF. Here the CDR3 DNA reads TGCAGCGTAGACGGGGTGTCAGCCTCCTCCTACAATGAGCAGTTCTTC.

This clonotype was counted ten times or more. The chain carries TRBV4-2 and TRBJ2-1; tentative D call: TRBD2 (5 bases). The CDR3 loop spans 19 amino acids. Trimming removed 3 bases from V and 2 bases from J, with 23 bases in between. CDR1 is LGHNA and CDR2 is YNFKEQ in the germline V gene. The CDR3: CASSHLWGNEGSTYNEQFF. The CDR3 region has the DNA TGTGCCAGCAGCCACCTCTGGGGTAACGAGGGAAGCACCTACAATGAGCAGTTCTTC.

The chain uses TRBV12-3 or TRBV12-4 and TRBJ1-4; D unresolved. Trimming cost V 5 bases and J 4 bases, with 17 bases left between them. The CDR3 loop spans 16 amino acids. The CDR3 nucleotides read TGTGCCAGCAGTCCACTGGGTTTAGGGTATAATGAAAAACTGTTTTTT. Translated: CASSPLGLGYNEKLFF.